The clone carrying this T cell receptor (beta chain) was seen more than once but under ten times. Treatment: oral pan-JAK inhibitor, 5-10 mg twice daily. The data were taken from a study of CD8+ T cells in alopecia areata. The germline gives CDR1 LGHNA, CDR2 YNFKEQ. V gave up 1 base and J gave up 3 bases, with 4 bases separating them. The CDR3 consists of 14 residues. Sequencing relied on a cDNA template that was reverse transcribed from extracted RNA. Generated by immunoSEQ multiplex PCR, the TCRdb table keeps only in-frame clones and is missing some. The sample has roughly 280,000 clones, about three fifths seen once; the top ten hold roughly 0.93%.

This specimen consisted of CD4+ T cells sorted from blood, obtained around week 53, from a patient treated with tofacitinib. This sequence joins TRBV4-2 and TRBJ2-6; no reliable D call. This TCR came from a human donor with alopecia areata. The DNA of the CDR3 is TGTGCCAGCAGCCAAGTTGATGGGGCCAACGTCCTGACTTTC. This codes for CASSQVDGANVLTF.